The 7 T cell receptor beta chains in this list originate from one sample, sequenced in a study of Ad26.COV2.S vaccination and SARS-CoV-2 variants. Some clones are missing from TCRdb's copy, which holds only in-frame ones; the method was immunoSEQ multiplex PCR. The data show about 410,000 clones, around 91% seen once. Treatment described: over 15 received Ad26.COV2.S at low or high dose, single or two shots; a few received placebo; per-sample allocation not given. Collection of the samples took place on day 63 after the first injection of vaccine or placebo. Sequencing used peripheral blood, obtained in a trial of Ad26.COV2.S vaccine versus placebo. These receptors originate from a person aged 18-65 years who received the Ad26.COV2.S COVID-19 vaccine or a placebo.

The chain couples TRBV12-3 or TRBV12-4 to TRBJ2-7; D remains unclear. The germline V and J ends were trimmed by 4 bases and 4 bases, with 5 bases remaining between them. The CDR3 has 11 residues. CDR3 nucleotide sequence: TGTGCCAGCAGTTACCGGTACGAGCAGTACTTC. Translating it yields CASSYRYEQYF.

This clone has just one count. The V gene is TRBV4-1, the J gene TRBJ2-7; 8 bases match TRBD1. V lost 2 bases and J lost 5; bases outside the gene matches: 8. The CDR3 covers 15 residues. CDR1 and CDR2 from the germline V gene are MGHRA and YSYEKL. CDR3 bases: TGCGCCAGCAGCCAAAGCACAGGGGGTATTCACGAGCAGTACTTC. Translating it yields CASSQSTGGIHEQYF.

J is TRBJ1-1 and V is TRBV7-9, with D possibly matching TRBD1 (5 bases). The germline gives CDR1 SEHNR, CDR2 FQNEAQ (reference sequence). The V end lost 6 bases, the J end lost 11 bases, and 19 bases lay between the germline ends. This CDR3 has 13 amino acids. The CDR3 DNA is TGTGCCAGCAGTCTATTGGGATCGGGGGAGGCTTTCTTT. The encoded protein is CASSLLGSGEAFF.

The CDR3 nucleotides read TGCGCCAGCAGCCAACTGCCAGGGTTAGGCGAGCAGTACTTC. As protein: CASSQLPGLGEQYF. This sequence joins TRBV4-1 and TRBJ2-7; tentative D call: TRBD1 (5 bases). Between the trimmed V and J ends, which lost 2 bases and 6 bases, there was a span of 14 bases. The CDR3 covers 14 residues. Per the germline V gene, CDR1 is MGHRA and CDR2 is YSYEKL.

V and J are TRBV19 and TRBJ1-1; the D gene is possibly TRBD1 (6 bases). The V end lost 4 bases, the J end lost 0 bases, and 18 bases lay between the germline ends. Germline loops: CDR1 LNHDA, CDR2 SQIVND (reference sequence). The CDR3 totals 17 residues. In DNA form, the CDR3 reads TGTGCCAGTAGTACATTGCACAGGGATCCTATGAACACTGAAGCTTTCTTT. This codes for CASSTLHRDPMNTEAFF.

The chain carries TRBV7-9 and TRBJ2-1, with TRBD2 matching over 7 bases. The CDR3 covers 15 residues. V shed 2 bases and J 4 bases; nucleotides not matched to a gene: 5. Germline V gene data show CDR1 as SEHNR and CDR2 as FQNEAQ (reference sequence). The CDR3 DNA is TGTGCCAGCAGCTTATTTAGCGGGCTTTACAATGAGCAGTTCTTC. Its translation: CASSLFSGLYNEQFF.

V is TRBV28 and J is TRBJ2-3; no clear D gene. With 5 bases removed from V and 3 bases from J, the gap between germline ends came to 12 bases. The CDR3 covers 14 residues. Germline V gives CDR1 MDHEN, CDR2 SYDVKM. The DNA of the CDR3 is TGTGCCAGCAGTCCGGACCAAACAACAGATACGCAGTATTTT. Residues: CASSPDQTTDTQYF.